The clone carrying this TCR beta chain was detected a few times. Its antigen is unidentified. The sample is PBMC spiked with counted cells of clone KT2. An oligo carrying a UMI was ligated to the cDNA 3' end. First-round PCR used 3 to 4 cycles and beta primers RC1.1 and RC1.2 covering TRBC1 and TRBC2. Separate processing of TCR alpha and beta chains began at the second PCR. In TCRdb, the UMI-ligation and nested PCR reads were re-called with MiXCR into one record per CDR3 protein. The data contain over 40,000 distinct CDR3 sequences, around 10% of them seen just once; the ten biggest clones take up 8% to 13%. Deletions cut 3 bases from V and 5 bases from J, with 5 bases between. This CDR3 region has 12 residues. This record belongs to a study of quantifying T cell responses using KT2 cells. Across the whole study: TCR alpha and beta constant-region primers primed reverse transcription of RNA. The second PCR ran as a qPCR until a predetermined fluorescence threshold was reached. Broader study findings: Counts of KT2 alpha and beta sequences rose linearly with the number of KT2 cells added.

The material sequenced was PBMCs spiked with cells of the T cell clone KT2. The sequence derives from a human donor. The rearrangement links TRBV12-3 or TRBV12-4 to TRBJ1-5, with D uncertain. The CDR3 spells CASSFKYQPQHF. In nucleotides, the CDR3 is TGTGCCAGCAGTTTCAAGTATCAGCCCCAGCATTTT.